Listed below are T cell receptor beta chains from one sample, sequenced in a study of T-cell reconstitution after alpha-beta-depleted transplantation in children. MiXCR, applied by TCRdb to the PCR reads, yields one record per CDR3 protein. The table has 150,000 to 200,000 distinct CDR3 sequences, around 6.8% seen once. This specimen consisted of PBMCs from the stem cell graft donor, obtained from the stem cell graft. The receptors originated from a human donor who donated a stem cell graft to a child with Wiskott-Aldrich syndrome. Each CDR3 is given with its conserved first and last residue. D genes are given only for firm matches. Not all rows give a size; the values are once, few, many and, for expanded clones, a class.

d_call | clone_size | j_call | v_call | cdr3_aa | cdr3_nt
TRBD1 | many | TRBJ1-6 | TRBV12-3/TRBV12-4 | CASSSWDRPNSPLHF | TGTGCCAGCAGCTCCTGGGACAGGCCTAATTCACCCCTCCACTTT
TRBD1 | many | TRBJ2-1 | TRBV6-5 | CASSPGTGVDNEQFF | TGTGCCAGCAGTCCAGGGACAGGGGTTGACAATGAGCAGTTCTTC
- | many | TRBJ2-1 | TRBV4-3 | CASSQDLNGRREGGQFF | TGCGCCAGCAGCCAAGATCTTAACGGGAGAAGGGAAGGGGGGCAGTTCTTC
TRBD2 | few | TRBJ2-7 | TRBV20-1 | CSAPRTSGPSSTYEQYF | TGCAGTGCTCCCCGGACTAGCGGTCCCTCGAGTACCTACGAGCAGTACTTC
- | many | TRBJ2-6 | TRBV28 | CASSPASGANVLTF | TGTGCCAGCAGTCCGGCCTCTGGGGCCAACGTCCTGACTTTC
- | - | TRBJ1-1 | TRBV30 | CAWSAEMNTEAFF | TGTGCCTGGAGTGCAGAAATGAACACTGAAGCTTTCTTT
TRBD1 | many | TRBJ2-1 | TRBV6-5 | CASSYGQGVGNEQFF | TGTGCCAGCAGTTATGGACAGGGGGTTGGCAATGAGCAGTTCTTC
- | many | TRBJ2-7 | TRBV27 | CASRKPTSYEQYF | TGTGCCAGCAGGAAACCCACTTCCTACGAGCAGTACTTC
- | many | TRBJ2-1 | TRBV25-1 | CASSDQSYNEQFF | TGTGCCAGCAGTGACCAGAGCTACAATGAGCAGTTCTTC
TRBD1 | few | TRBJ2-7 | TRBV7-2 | CASSQQGTGAYEQYF | TGTGCCAGCAGCCAACAGGGGACAGGGGCCTACGAGCAGTACTTC
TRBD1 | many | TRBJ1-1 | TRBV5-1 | CASSSGTGGTEAFF | TGCGCCAGCAGCTCAGGGACAGGGGGCACTGAAGCTTTCTTT
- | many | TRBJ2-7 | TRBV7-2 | CASSQGLSYEQYF | TGTGCCAGCAGCCAGGGGCTCTCCTACGAGCAGTACTTC
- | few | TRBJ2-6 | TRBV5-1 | CASSFGGLLNSGANVLTF | TGCGCCAGCAGCTTTGGAGGCCTCCTAAACTCTGGGGCCAACGTCCTGACTTTC
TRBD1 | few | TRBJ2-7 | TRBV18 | CASSDGQGWYEQYF | TGTGCCAGCTCCGATGGACAGGGGTGGTACGAGCAGTACTTC
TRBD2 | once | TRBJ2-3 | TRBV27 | CASSLWLAGGLASTDTEYF | TGTGCCAGCAGTTTATGGCTAGCGGGAGGTCTTGCTAGCACAGATACGGAGTATTTT
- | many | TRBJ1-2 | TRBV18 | CASSPPGTPSQLNYGYTF | TGTGCCAGCTCACCACCAGGGACACCTTCTCAACTTAACTATGGCTACACCTTC
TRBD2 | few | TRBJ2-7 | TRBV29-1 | CSVAGTSGSYEQYF | TGCAGCGTGGCCGGGACTAGCGGATCCTACGAGCAGTACTTC
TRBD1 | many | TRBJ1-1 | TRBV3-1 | CASSHITGTGGPEAFF | TGTGCCAGCAGCCATATCACTGGGACAGGAGGACCTGAAGCTTTCTTT
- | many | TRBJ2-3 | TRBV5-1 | CASSADGLSTDTQYF | TGCGCCAGCAGCGCGGACGGGCTCAGCACAGATACGCAGTATTTT
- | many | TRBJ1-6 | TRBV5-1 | CASSPDDGGSPLHF | TGCGCCAGCAGCCCGGACGACGGCGGGTCACCCCTCCACTTT
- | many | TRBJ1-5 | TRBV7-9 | CASSLSSNQPQHF | TGTGCCAGCTCACTCAGTAGCAATCAGCCCCAGCATTTT
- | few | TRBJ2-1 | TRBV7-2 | CASSLLGGFYNEQFF | TGTGCCAGCAGCTTATTGGGGGGCTTCTACAATGAGCAGTTCTTC
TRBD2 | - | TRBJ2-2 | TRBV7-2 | CASSFGSGAGELFF | TGTGCCAGCAGCTTCGGCAGCGGGGCCGGGGAGCTGTTTTTT
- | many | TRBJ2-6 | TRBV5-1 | CATKVGFGANVLTF | TGCGCCACCAAAGTAGGGTTCGGGGCCAACGTCCTGACTTTC
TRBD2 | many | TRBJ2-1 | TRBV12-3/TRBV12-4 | CASSPLRGSGTYNEQFF | TGTGCCAGCAGCCCCCTCCGGGGTAGCGGGACGTACAATGAGCAGTTCTTC
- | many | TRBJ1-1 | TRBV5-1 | CASSLDIPGLRDTEAFF | TGCGCCAGCAGCTTGGATATCCCAGGGTTACGGGACACTGAAGCTTTCTTT
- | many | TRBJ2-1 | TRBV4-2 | CASSRLAGTNNNEQFF | TGTGCCAGCAGCCGCCTCGCCGGGACAAACAACAATGAGCAGTTCTTC
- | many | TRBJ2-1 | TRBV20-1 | CSTRGRENEQFF | TGCAGCACCAGGGGCAGGGAGAATGAGCAGTTCTTC
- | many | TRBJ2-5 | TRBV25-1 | CASVAGEETQYF | TGTGCCAGCGTTGCCGGAGAAGAGACCCAGTACTTC
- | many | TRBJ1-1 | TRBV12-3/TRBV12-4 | CASSFSETNTEAFF | TGTGCCAGCAGTTTTTCAGAAACGAACACTGAAGCTTTCTTT
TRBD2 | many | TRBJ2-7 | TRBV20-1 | CSARLSGGRARGEQYF | TGCAGTGCTAGGCTGTCGGGCGGGAGGGCCCGCGGCGAGCAGTACTTC
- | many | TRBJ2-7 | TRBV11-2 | CASSLGVGVDYEQYF | TGTGCCAGCAGCTTAGGAGTGGGTGTTGACTACGAGCAGTACTTC
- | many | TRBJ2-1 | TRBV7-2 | CASSLDGPIRPGEQFF | TGTGCCAGCAGCTTAGACGGACCAATCCGACCCGGTGAGCAGTTCTTC
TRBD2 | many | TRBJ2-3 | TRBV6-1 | CASSPSGSNTDTQYF | TGTGCCAGCAGTCCAAGCGGGAGCAACACAGATACGCAGTATTTT
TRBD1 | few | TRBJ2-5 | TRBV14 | CASSPRTGWQETQYF | TGTGCCAGCAGCCCACGGACAGGGTGGCAAGAGACCCAGTACTTC
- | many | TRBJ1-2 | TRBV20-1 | CSASRGIANYGYTF | TGCAGTGCTAGTCGGGGCATAGCGAACTATGGCTACACCTTC
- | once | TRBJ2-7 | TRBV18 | CASSPLRGEGYEQYF | TGTGCCAGCTCACCACTCCGGGGAGAGGGCTACGAGCAGTACTTC
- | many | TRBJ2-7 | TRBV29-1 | CSVREKSSYEQYF | TGCAGCGTTCGGGAGAAAAGCTCCTACGAGCAGTACTTC
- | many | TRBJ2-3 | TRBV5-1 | CASSLEVEDTQYF | TGCGCCAGCAGCTTGGAAGTAGAAGATACGCAGTATTTT
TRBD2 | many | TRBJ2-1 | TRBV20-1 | CSARALAGTYNEQFF | TGCAGTGCTAGAGCACTAGCGGGGACCTACAATGAGCAGTTCTTC
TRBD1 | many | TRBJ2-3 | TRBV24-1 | CATSETGQGASDTQYF | TGTGCCACCAGTGAAACCGGACAGGGGGCATCAGATACGCAGTATTTT
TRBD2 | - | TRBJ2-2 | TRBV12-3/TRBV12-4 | CASSLFLGGTNTGELFF | TGTGCCAGCAGTTTGTTTCTCGGGGGGACGAACACCGGGGAGCTGTTTTTT
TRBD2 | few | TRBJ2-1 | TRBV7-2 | CASSRQLAGYYNEQFF | TGTGCCAGCAGTCGACAACTAGCGGGATACTACAATGAGCAGTTCTTC
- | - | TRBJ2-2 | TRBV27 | CASSLRSGAPNTGELFF | TGTGCCAGCAGTTTACGGTCGGGCGCCCCGAACACCGGGGAGCTGTTTTTT
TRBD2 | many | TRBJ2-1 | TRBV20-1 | CSARTSGRGSYNEQFF | TGCAGTGCTCGGACTAGCGGGAGGGGATCCTACAATGAGCAGTTCTTC
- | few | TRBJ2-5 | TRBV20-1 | CSADGGEETQYF | TGCAGTGCTGACGGGGGCGAGGAGACCCAGTACTTC
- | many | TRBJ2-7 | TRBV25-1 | CASSDEKGIPYF | TGTGCCAGCAGTGATGAAAAGGGAATTCCGTACTTC